The rows below give T cell receptor beta chains drawn from one sample of a study of CXCR3-negative and CXCR3-positive naive CD8 T cells. TCRdb processed the 5' RACE reads again and assigns one entry to each CDR3 protein, with no DNA. The specimen's table records around 140,000 distinct CDR3 sequences. Material for sequencing was naive CXCR3+ CD8+ T cells from blood. Receptors were obtained from a human donor in good health. Some clones in this sample may be carry-over from other donors' samples. The CDR3 runs from the conserved cysteine through the conserved F or W. Fields, in order: J gene, V gene, CDR3 protein.

j_call: TRBJ2-7; v_call: TRBV20-1; cdr3_aa: CSALRDNYYEQYF
j_call: TRBJ2-1; v_call: TRBV12-3/TRBV12-4; cdr3_aa: CASSLAVVDNEQFF
j_call: TRBJ2-2; v_call: TRBV7-8; cdr3_aa: CASSQKTGNTGELFF
j_call: TRBJ2-5; v_call: TRBV30; cdr3_aa: CAWREFIETQYF
j_call: TRBJ2-5; v_call: TRBV5-6; cdr3_aa: CASSSTWTARGVETQYF
j_call: TRBJ1-5; v_call: TRBV28; cdr3_aa: CASSLSLWGSQPQHF
j_call: TRBJ2-1; v_call: TRBV29-1; cdr3_aa: CSAEDPAGGSYNEQFF
j_call: TRBJ2-3; v_call: TRBV5-6; cdr3_aa: CASSLGTGTTDTQYF
j_call: TRBJ2-3; v_call: TRBV27; cdr3_aa: CASTRTAMKTSTDTQYF
j_call: TRBJ2-5; v_call: TRBV6-5; cdr3_aa: CASSPQGGGGETQYF
j_call: TRBJ2-7; v_call: TRBV20-1; cdr3_aa: CSAREREYEQYF
j_call: TRBJ2-3; v_call: TRBV29-1; cdr3_aa: CSVVSGITDTQYF
j_call: TRBJ2-7; v_call: TRBV12-3/TRBV12-4; cdr3_aa: CASSLKGSEWTPSSYEQYF